Listed below are T cell receptor beta chains from one sample, sequenced in a study of blood T cell repertoires in COVID-19. Sequencing was performed with immunoSEQ multiplex PCR; in TCRdb, only in-frame clones are kept and a portion is missing. The sample lists under 75,000 clones, around 85% occurring once. The source material was peripheral blood. These receptors were taken from a woman aged 70-85 years with acute or convalescent COVID-19. The CDR3 runs from the conserved cysteine through the conserved F or W. D genes are given only for firm matches.

TRBD1	TRBV6-6	CASSPHRGRDQPQHF
-	TRBV20-1	CSASPPEANYNGYTF
TRBD2	TRBV28	CASGTSGTQNEQFF
TRBD1	TRBV6-1	CASSGSTGTGGAQPQHF
-	TRBV21-1	CASTPGGTPETYEQYF
TRBD1	TRBV15	CATSRDLAGGHEQYF
-	TRBV19	CASSGSSNQPQHF
-	TRBV7-2	CASSYPRRGVFCEQYF
TRBD2	TRBV19	CASSVTGTSGAETQYF
-	TRBV9	CASSVAPGDGETQYF